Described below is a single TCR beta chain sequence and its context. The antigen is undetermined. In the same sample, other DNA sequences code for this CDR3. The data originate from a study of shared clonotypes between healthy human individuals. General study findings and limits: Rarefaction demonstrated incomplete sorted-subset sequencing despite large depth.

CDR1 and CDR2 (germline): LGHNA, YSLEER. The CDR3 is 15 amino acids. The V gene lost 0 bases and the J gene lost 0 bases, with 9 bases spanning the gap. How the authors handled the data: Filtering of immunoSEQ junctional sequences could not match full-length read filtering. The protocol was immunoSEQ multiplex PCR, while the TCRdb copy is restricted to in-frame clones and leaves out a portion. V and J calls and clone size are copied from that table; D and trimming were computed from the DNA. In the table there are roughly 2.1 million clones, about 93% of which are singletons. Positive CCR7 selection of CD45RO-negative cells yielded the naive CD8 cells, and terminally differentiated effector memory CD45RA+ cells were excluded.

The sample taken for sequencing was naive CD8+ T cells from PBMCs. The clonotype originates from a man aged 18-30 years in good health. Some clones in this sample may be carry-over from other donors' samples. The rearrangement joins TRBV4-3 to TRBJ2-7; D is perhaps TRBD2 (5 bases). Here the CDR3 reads CASSQDLGSSYEQYF. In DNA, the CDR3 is TGCGCCAGCAGCCAAGATTTGGGGAGCTCCTACGAGCAGTACTTC.